The present T cell receptor beta chain was sequenced within a study of cytomegalovirus exposure and HLA in healthy donors. The CDR3 contains 17 residues. After removal of 6 bases from V and 0 bases from J, the junction contained 8 bases not matched to a gene. Germline CDR1 reads MDHEN; CDR2 reads SYDVKM. Profiled with immunoSEQ multiplex PCR; TCRdb holds only in-frame clones, not every one. The sample lists roughly 100,000 clones; 85% were seen once. The clonotype comes from a man aged 18 to 29 in good health and CMV-seropositive. The chain joins TRBV28 to TRBJ1-4, with TRBD1 matching over 9 bases. The sequenced sample consisted of PBMCs. CDR3 coding DNA: TGTGCCAGCAGGGACGACAGGGGGATTGCAACTAATGAAAAACTGTTTTTT. Residues: CASRDDRGIATNEKLFF.